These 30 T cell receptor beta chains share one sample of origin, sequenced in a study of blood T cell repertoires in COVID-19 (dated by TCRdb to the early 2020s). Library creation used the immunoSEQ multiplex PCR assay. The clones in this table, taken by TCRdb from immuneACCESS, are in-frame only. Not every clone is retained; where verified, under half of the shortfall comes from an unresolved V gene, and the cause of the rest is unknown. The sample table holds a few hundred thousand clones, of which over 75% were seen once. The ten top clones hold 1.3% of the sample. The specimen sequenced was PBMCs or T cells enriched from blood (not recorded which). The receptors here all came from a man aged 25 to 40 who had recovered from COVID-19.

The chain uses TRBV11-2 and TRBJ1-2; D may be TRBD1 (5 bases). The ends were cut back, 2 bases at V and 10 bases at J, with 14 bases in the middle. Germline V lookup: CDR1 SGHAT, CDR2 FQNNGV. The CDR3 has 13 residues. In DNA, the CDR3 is TGTGCCAGCAGCTTAACCGGCGTCAGGGCCTACACCTTC. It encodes CASSLTGVRAYTF.

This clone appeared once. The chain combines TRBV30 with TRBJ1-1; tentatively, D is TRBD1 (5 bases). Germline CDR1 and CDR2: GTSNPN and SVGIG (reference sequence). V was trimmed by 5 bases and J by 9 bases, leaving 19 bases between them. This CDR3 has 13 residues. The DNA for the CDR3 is TGTGCCTGGGGAGGACATTTTCCAGGGCAAGCTTTCTTT. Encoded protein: CAWGGHFPGQAFF.

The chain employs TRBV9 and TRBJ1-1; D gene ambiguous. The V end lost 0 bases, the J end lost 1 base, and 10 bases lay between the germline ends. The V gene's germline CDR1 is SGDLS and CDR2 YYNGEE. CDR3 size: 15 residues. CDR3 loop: CASSVAPDTNTEAFF. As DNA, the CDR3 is TGTGCCAGCAGCGTAGCGCCAGATACGAACACTGAAGCTTTCTTT.

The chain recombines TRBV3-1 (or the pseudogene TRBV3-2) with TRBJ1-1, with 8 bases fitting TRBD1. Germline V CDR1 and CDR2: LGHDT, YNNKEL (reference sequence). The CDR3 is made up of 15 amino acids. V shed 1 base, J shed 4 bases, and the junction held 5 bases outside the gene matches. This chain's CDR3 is CASSQVWTGLTEAFF. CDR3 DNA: TGTGCCAGCAGCCAAGTTTGGACAGGGCTCACTGAAGCTTTCTTT.

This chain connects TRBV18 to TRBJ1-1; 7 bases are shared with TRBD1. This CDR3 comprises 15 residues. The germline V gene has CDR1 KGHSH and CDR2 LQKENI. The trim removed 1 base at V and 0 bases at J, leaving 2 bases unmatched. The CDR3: CASSPLRGLNTEAFF. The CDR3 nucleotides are TGTGCCAGCTCACCACTCAGGGGGTTGAACACTGAAGCTTTCTTT. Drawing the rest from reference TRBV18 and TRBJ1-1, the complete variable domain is NAGVMQNPRHLVRRRGQEARLRCSPMKGHSHVYWYRQLPEEGLKFMVYLQKENIIDESGMPKERFSAEFPKEGPSILRIQQVVRGDSAAYFCASSPLRGLNTEAFFGQGTRLTVV.

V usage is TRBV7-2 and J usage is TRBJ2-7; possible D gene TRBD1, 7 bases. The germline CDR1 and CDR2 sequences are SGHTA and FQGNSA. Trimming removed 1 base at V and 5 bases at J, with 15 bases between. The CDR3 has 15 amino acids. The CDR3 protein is CASSLEGGQSHEQYF. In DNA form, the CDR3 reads TGTGCCAGCAGCTTAGAGGGGGGACAGTCTCACGAGCAGTACTTC.

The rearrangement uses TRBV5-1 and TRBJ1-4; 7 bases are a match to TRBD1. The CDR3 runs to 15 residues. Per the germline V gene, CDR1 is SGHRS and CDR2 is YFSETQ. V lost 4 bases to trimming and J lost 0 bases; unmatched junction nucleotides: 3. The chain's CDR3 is CASSIGQATNEKLFF. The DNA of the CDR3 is TGCGCCAGCAGCATAGGACAGGCAACTAATGAAAAACTGTTTTTT.

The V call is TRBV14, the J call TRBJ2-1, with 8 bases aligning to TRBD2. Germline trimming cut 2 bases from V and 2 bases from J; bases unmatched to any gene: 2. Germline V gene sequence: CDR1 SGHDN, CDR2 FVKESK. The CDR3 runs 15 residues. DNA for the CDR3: TGTGCCAGCAGCCAAAATAGCGGGGCCTACAATGAGCAGTTCTTC. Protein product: CASSQNSGAYNEQFF.

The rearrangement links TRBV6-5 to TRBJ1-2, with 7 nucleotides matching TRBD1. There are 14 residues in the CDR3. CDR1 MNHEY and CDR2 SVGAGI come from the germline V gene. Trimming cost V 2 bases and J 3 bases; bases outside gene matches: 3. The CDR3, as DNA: TGTGCCAGCAGTTACCGCACAGGGGACTATGGCTACACCTTC. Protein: CASSYRTGDYGYTF.

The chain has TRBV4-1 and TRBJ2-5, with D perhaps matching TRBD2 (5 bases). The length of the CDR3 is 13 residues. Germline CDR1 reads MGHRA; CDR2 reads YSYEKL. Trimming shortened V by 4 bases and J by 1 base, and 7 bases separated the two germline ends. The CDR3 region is CASSLGGQETQYF. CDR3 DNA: TGCGCCAGCAGCCTTGGAGGCCAAGAGACCCAGTACTTC.

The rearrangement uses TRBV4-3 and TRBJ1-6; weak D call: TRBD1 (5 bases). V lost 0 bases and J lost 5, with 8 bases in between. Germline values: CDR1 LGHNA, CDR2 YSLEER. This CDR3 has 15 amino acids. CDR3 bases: TGCGCCAGCAGCCAAGATCAGGGAAATAATTCACCCCTCCACTTT. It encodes CASSQDQGNNSPLHF.

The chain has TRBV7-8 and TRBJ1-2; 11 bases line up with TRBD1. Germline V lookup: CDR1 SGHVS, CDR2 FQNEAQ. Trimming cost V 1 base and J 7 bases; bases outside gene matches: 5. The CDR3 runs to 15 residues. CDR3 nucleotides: TGTGCCAGCAGCTTAGGGGACAGGGGGTCAGGTGGCTACACCTTC. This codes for CASSLGDRGSGGYTF.

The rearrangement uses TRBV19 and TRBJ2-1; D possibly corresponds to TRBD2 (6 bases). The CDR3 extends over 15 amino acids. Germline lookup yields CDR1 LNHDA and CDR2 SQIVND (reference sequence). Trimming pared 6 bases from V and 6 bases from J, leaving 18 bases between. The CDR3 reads CASSPLLRGGNEQFF. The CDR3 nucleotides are TGTGCCAGTAGCCCTCTTTTGCGGGGCGGCAATGAGCAGTTCTTC.

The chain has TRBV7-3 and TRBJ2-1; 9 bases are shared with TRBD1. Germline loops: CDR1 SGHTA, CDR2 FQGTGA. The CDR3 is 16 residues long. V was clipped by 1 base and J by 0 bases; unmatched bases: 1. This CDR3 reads CASSLRTGDSYNEQFF. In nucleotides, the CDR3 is TGTGCCAGCAGCTTAAGGACAGGGGACTCCTACAATGAGCAGTTCTTC.

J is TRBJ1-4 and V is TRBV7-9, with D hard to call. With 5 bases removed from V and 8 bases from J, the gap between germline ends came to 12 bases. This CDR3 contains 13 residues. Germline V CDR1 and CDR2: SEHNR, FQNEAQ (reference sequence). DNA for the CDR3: TGTGCCAGCAGCCCGCACACGGGGGAAAAACTGTTTTTT. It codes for CASSPHTGEKLFF.

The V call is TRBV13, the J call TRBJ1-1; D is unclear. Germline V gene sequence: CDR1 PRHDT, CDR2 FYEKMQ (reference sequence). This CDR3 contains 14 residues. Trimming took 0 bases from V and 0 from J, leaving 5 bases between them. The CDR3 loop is CASSLGQLNTEAFF. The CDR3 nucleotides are TGTGCCAGCAGCTTAGGTCAGTTGAACACTGAAGCTTTCTTT. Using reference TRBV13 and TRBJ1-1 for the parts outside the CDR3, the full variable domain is AAGVIQSPRHLIKEKRETATLKCYPIPRHDTVYWYQQGPGQDPQFLISFYEKMQSDKGSIPDRFSAQQFSDYHSELNMSSLELGDSALYFCASSLGQLNTEAFFGQGTRLTVV.

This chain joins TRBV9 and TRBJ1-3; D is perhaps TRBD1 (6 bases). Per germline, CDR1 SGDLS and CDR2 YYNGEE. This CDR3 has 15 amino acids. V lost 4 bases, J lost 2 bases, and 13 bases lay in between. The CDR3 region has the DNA TGTGCCAGCAGCTCCGGGGGGGGGCCTGGAAACACCATATATTTT. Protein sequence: CASSSGGGPGNTIYF.

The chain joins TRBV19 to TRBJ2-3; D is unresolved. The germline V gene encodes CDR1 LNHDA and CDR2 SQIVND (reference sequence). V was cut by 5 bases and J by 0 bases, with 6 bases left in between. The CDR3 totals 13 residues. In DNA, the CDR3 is TGTGCCAGTAGTTTGTTAAGCACAGATACGCAGTATTTT. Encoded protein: CASSLLSTDTQYF. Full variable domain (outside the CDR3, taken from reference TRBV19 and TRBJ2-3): DGGITQSPKYLFRKEGQNVTLSCEQNLNHDAMYWYRQDPGQGLRLIYYSQIVNDFQKGDIAEGYSVSREKKESFPLTVTSAQKNPTAFYLCASSLLSTDTQYFGPGTRLTVL.

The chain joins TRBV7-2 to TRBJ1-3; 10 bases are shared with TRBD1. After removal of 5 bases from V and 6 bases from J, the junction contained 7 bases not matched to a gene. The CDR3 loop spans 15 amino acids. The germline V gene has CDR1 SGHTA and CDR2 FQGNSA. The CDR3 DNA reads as TGTGCCAGCAGCCATGACAGGGGGCAAAAAAACACCATATATTTT. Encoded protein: CASSHDRGQKNTIYF. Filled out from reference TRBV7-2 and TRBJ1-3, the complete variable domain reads GAGVSQSPSNKVTEKGKDVELRCDPISGHTALYWYRQSLGQGLEFLIYFQGNSAPDKSGLPSDRFSAERTGGSVSTLTIQRTQQEDSAVYLCASSHDRGQKNTIYFGEGSWLTVV.

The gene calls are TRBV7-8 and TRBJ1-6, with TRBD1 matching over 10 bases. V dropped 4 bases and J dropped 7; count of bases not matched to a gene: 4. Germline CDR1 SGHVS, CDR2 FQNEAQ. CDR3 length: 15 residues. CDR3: CASSSTGGWNSPLHF. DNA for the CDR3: TGTGCCAGCAGCTCGACAGGGGGCTGGAATTCACCCCTCCACTTT.

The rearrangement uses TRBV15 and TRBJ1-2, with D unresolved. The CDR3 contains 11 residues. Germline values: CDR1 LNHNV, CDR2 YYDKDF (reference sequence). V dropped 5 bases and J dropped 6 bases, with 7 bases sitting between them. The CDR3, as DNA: TGTGCCACCAGCGACGGGGATGGCTACACCTTC. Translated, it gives CATSDGDGYTF.

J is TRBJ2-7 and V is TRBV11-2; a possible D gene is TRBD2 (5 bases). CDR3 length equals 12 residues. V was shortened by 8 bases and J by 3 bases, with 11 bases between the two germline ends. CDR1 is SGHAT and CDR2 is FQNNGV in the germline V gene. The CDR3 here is CASGGLHYEQYF. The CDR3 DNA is TGTGCCAGCGGTGGACTTCACTACGAGCAGTACTTC.

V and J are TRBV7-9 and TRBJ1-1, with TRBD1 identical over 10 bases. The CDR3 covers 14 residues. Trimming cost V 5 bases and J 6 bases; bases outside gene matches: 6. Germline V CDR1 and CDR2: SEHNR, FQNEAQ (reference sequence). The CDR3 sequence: CASSQGQGFSEAFF. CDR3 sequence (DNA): TGTGCCAGCAGCCAGGGACAGGGGTTTTCTGAAGCTTTCTTT. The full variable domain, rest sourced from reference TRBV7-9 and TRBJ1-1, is DTGVSQNPRHKITKRGQNVTFRCDPISEHNRLYWYRQTLGQGPEFLTYFQNEAQLEKSRLLSDRFSAERPKGSFSTLEIQRTEQGDSAMYLCASSQGQGFSEAFFGQGTRLTVV.

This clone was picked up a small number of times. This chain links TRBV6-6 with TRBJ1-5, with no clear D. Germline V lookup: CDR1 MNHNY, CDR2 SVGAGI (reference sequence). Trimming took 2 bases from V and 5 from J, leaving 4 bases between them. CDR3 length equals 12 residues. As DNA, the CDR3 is TGTGCCAGCAGTTACACAGATCAGCCCCAGCATTTT. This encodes CASSYTDQPQHF.

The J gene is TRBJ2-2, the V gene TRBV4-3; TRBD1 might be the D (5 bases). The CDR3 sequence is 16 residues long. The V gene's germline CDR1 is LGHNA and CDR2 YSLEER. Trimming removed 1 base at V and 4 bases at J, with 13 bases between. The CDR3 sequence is CASSQVVDSRTGELFF. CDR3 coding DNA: TGCGCCAGCAGCCAAGTCGTCGACAGTCGCACCGGGGAGCTGTTTTTT.

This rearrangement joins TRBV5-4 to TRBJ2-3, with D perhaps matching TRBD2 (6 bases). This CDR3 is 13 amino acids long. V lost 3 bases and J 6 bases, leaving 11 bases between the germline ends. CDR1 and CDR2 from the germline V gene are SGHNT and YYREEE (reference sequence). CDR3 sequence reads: CASSSLGRDTQYF. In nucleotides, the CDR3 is TGTGCCAGCAGCTCGTTGGGGAGGGATACGCAGTATTTT.

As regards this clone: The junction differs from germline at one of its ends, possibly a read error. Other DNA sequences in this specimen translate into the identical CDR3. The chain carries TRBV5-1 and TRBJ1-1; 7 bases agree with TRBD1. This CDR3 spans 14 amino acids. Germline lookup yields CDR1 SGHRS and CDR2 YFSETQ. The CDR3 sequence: CASSLDRLNTEAFF. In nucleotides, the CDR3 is TGCGCCAGCAGTTTGGACAGGCTGAACACTGAAGCTTTCTTT.

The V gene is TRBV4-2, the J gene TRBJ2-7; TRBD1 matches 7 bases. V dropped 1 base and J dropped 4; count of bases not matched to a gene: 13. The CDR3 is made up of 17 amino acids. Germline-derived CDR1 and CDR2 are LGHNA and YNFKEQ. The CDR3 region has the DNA TGTGCCAGCAGCCAAGCCAGTGGAACAGGGGCTTTTTACGAGCAGTACTTC. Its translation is CASSQASGTGAFYEQYF.

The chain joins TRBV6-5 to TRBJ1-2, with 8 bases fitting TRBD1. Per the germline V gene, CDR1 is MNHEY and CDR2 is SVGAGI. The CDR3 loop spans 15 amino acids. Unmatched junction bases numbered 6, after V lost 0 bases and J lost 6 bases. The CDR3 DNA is TGTGCCAGCAGTTACTCGAGCCGGACAGGGAATGGCTACACCTTC. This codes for CASSYSSRTGNGYTF.

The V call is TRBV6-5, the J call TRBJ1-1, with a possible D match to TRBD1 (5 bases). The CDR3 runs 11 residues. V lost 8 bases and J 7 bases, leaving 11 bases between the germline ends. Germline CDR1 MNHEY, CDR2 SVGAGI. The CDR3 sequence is CASSRGFEAFF. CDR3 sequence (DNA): TGTGCCAGCTCCCGGGGGTTTGAAGCTTTCTTT.